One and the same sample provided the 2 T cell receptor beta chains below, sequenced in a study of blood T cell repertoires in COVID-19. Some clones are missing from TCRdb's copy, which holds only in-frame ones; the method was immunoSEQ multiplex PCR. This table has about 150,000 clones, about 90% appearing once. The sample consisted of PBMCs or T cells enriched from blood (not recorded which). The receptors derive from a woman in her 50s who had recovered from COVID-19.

CDR3 DNA: TGTGCCAGCAGCCAAGCGCGGGAGGGTCGGAACACCGGGGAGCTGTTTTTT. Translating gives CASSQAREGRNTGELFF. V and J are TRBV3-1 (or the pseudogene TRBV3-2) and TRBJ2-2; 9 bases agree with TRBD2. V lost 1 base to trimming and J lost 1 base; unmatched junction nucleotides: 4. The germline gives CDR1 LGHDT, CDR2 YNNKEL (reference sequence). The CDR3 sequence is 17 residues long.

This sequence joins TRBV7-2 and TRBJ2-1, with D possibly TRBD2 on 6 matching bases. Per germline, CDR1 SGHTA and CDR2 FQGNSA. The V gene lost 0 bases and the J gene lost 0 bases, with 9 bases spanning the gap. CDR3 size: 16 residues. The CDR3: CASSLALGSSYNEQFF. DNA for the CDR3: TGTGCCAGCAGCTTAGCCCTCGGGAGCTCCTACAATGAGCAGTTCTTC. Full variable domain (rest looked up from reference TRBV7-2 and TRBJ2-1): GAGVSQSPSNKVTEKGKDVELRCDPISGHTALYWYRQSLGQGLEFLIYFQGNSAPDKSGLPSDRFSAERTGGSVSTLTIQRTQQEDSAVYLCASSLALGSSYNEQFFGPGTRLTVL.